Each of the 2 T cell receptor beta chains below was sequenced from the same sample in a study of response to subunit inactivated influenza vaccine (dated by TCRdb to 2016 to 2019). Libraries came from RT-PCR. Sequencing used an Illumina HiSeq 2500. Through fastp at Q25 and MiXCR, TCRdb rebuilt clones from the public reads, retaining in-frame beta chains. Rows with a matching CDR3 protein are joined into one entry that keeps the most common DNA and genes. The sample table contains roughly 780,000 distinct CDR3 sequences; only one count was recorded for approximately 17% of them. 9.5% to 13% of the sample is held by the ten biggest clonotypes. The source material was PBMCs from blood, sampled 4 to 6 days after vaccination. Receptors were obtained from a man aged 50 to 60 who received an inactivated influenza vaccine. Donor details come from another sample of the same person, matched by shared clones.

The chain joins TRBV11-2 to TRBJ2-1; possibly TRBD1 for D (5 bases). V lost 0 bases and J lost 0, with 9 bases in between. The CDR3 totals 16 residues. Germline V gene lookup returns CDR1 SGHAT and CDR2 FQNNGV. The CDR3 loop is CASSLEGHLSYNEQFF. CDR3 nucleotides: TGTGCCAGCAGCTTAGAAGGACACCTCTCCTACAATGAGCAGTTCTTC.

In this sample, this clonotype turned up a few times. The chain uses TRBV12-3 or TRBV12-4 and TRBJ1-2; TRBD1 is a possible D gene (5 bases). V lost 5 bases and J lost 5, with 18 bases in between. The CDR3 consists of 15 residues. In nucleotides, the CDR3 is TGTGCCAGCAGTCCATCCAGGGCGCTTCGGTATGGCTACACCTTC. Protein product: CASSPSRALRYGYTF.